Listed below are T cell receptor beta chains from one sample, sequenced in a study of Ad26.COV2.S vaccination and SARS-CoV-2 variants. The table came from immunoSEQ multiplex PCR; TCRdb's copy has only in-frame clones and leaves some out. In the table there are some 250,000 clones, 70% to 90% of which are singletons. This specimen was peripheral blood, taken in a trial of Ad26.COV2.S vaccine versus placebo. Source of these receptors: a person between 18 and 65 years old who received the Ad26.COV2.S COVID-19 vaccine or a placebo. Both conserved end residues are part of each CDR3. Fields, in order: V gene, D gene, J gene, clone size, CDR3 protein, CDR3 DNA. D genes are given only for firm matches. The size of a clone is reported for some rows only, either as once, few or many, or as a class for expanded clones.

V gene: TRBV5-1
D gene: .
J gene: TRBJ2-1
clone size: .
CDR3 protein: CASSPLVQPSSYNEQFF
CDR3 DNA: TGCGCCAGCAGCCCGCTTGTTCAGCCAAGCTCCTACAATGAGCAGTTCTTC

V gene: TRBV7-2
D gene: .
J gene: TRBJ1-5
clone size: .
CDR3 protein: CASSLMGGPNQPQHF
CDR3 DNA: TGTGCCAGCAGCTTAATGGGGGGTCCCAATCAGCCCCAGCATTTT

V gene: TRBV13
D gene: .
J gene: TRBJ2-2
clone size: .
CDR3 protein: CASSPTTLSLSSTGELFF
CDR3 DNA: TGTGCCAGCAGCCCCACCACCCTCAGCTTGTCGAGCACCGGGGAGCTGTTTTTT

V gene: TRBV5-1
D gene: TRBD2
J gene: TRBJ2-7
clone size: .
CDR3 protein: CASSLSGGGSYEQYF
CDR3 DNA: TGCGCCAGCAGCTTGTCGGGGGGAGGTTCCTACGAGCAGTACTTC

V gene: TRBV18
D gene: .
J gene: TRBJ1-4
clone size: once
CDR3 protein: CASSPPQGRAGEKLFF
CDR3 DNA: TGTGCCAGCTCACCACCCCAGGGTCGCGCGGGTGAAAAACTGTTTTTT

V gene: TRBV29-1
D gene: TRBD1
J gene: TRBJ2-7
clone size: .
CDR3 protein: CSVSGTAYEQYF
CDR3 DNA: TGCAGCGTCTCCGGGACAGCGTACGAGCAGTACTTC

V gene: TRBV9
D gene: TRBD2
J gene: TRBJ2-5
clone size: few
CDR3 protein: CASSVAGLAGLETQYF
CDR3 DNA: TGTGCCAGCAGCGTAGCGGGACTAGCGGGATTGGAGACCCAGTACTTC

V gene: TRBV6-2/TRBV6-3
D gene: TRBD1
J gene: TRBJ1-2
clone size: .
CDR3 protein: CASSFPGTGLNYGYTF
CDR3 DNA: TGTGCCAGCAGTTTTCCCGGGACAGGTCTCAACTATGGCTACACCTTC

V gene: TRBV7-8
D gene: .
J gene: TRBJ1-2
clone size: .
CDR3 protein: CASSLDSEVRRYTF
CDR3 DNA: TGTGCCAGCAGCTTAGACAGCGAGGTGAGGCGCTACACCTTC

V gene: TRBV7-8
D gene: .
J gene: TRBJ2-2
clone size: .
CDR3 protein: CASSAQSAGELFF
CDR3 DNA: TGTGCCAGCAGCGCTCAGTCTGCCGGGGAGCTGTTTTTT

V gene: TRBV27
D gene: .
J gene: TRBJ2-5
clone size: few
CDR3 protein: CASSPRQTSQETQYF
CDR3 DNA: TGTGCCAGCAGTCCTCGCCAGACTAGTCAAGAGACCCAGTACTTC

V gene: TRBV25-1
D gene: .
J gene: TRBJ1-4
clone size: .
CDR3 protein: CASSDPPGGLFF
CDR3 DNA: TGTGCCAGCAGTGATCCCCCCGGGGGTTTGTTTTTT

V gene: TRBV19
D gene: .
J gene: TRBJ1-5
clone size: .
CDR3 protein: CASSQGVSNQPQHF
CDR3 DNA: TGTGCCAGTAGCCAGGGAGTTAGCAATCAGCCCCAGCATTTT

V gene: TRBV7-3
D gene: TRBD2
J gene: TRBJ2-3
clone size: .
CDR3 protein: CASSLRTSGSTDTQYF
CDR3 DNA: TGTGCCAGCAGCCTCCGGACTAGCGGAAGCACAGATACGCAGTATTTT

V gene: TRBV10-1
D gene: .
J gene: TRBJ2-3
clone size: .
CDR3 protein: CASSPGGVDTDTQYF
CDR3 DNA: TGCGCCAGCAGCCCAGGAGGGGTGGACACAGATACGCAGTATTTT

V gene: TRBV7-2
D gene: .
J gene: TRBJ2-2
clone size: .
CDR3 protein: CASSTDFAGELFF
CDR3 DNA: TGTGCCAGCAGCACGGACTTTGCCGGGGAGCTGTTTTTT

V gene: TRBV3-1/TRBV3-2
D gene: .
J gene: TRBJ2-3
clone size: .
CDR3 protein: CASSRRQTTDTQYF
CDR3 DNA: TGTGCCAGCAGCCGACGACAGACCACAGATACGCAGTATTTT

V gene: TRBV28
D gene: .
J gene: TRBJ2-7
clone size: .
CDR3 protein: CASRPTGTGSYEQYF
CDR3 DNA: TGTGCCAGCAGACCTACCGGGACGGGATCCTACGAGCAGTACTTC

V gene: TRBV7-2
D gene: TRBD1
J gene: TRBJ2-6
clone size: once
CDR3 protein: CASSLDRVSGANVLTF
CDR3 DNA: TGTGCCAGCAGCCTAGACAGGGTCTCTGGGGCCAACGTCCTGACTTTC

V gene: TRBV6-4
D gene: TRBD2
J gene: TRBJ2-1
clone size: .
CDR3 protein: CASSEGRGYNEQFF
CDR3 DNA: TGTGCCAGCAGTGAAGGGCGGGGGTACAATGAGCAGTTCTTC

V gene: TRBV7-9
D gene: TRBD1
J gene: TRBJ2-3
clone size: .
CDR3 protein: CASSETGANTDTQYF
CDR3 DNA: TGTGCCAGCAGCGAAACAGGGGCGAACACAGATACGCAGTATTTT

V gene: TRBV9
D gene: .
J gene: TRBJ1-1
clone size: .
CDR3 protein: CASSPVDRNTEAFF
CDR3 DNA: TGTGCCAGCAGCCCCGTAGACAGGAACACTGAAGCTTTCTTT

V gene: TRBV27
D gene: TRBD1
J gene: TRBJ2-7
clone size: .
CDR3 protein: CASSLTGGSYEQYF
CDR3 DNA: TGTGCCAGCAGTTTGACAGGGGGGAGTTACGAGCAGTACTTC

V gene: TRBV19
D gene: .
J gene: TRBJ1-1
clone size: .
CDR3 protein: CASGTGNTEAFF
CDR3 DNA: TGTGCCAGCGGGACGGGGAACACTGAAGCTTTCTTT

V gene: TRBV9
D gene: .
J gene: TRBJ2-1
clone size: few
CDR3 protein: CASSTDGPSYNEQFF
CDR3 DNA: TGTGCCAGCAGCACCGACGGACCCTCCTACAATGAGCAGTTCTTC

V gene: TRBV28
D gene: .
J gene: TRBJ2-1
clone size: once
CDR3 protein: CASGGRLDNLDLWEQFF
CDR3 DNA: TGTGCCAGCGGAGGGAGACTCGACAACCTAGATCTTTGGGAGCAGTTCTTC

V gene: TRBV11-3
D gene: .
J gene: TRBJ2-7
clone size: .
CDR3 protein: CASSSPGSYEQYF
CDR3 DNA: TGTGCCAGCAGCTCCCCGGGGAGTTACGAGCAGTACTTC

V gene: TRBV7-2
D gene: .
J gene: TRBJ2-3
clone size: .
CDR3 protein: CASSLASPDTQYF
CDR3 DNA: TGTGCCAGCAGCTTAGCGTCCCCAGATACGCAGTATTTT

V gene: TRBV21-1
D gene: .
J gene: TRBJ2-5
clone size: .
CDR3 protein: CASSKVGQGKTQYF
CDR3 DNA: TGTGCCAGCAGCAAAGTGGGACAGGGAAAGACCCAGTACTTC

V gene: TRBV15
D gene: .
J gene: TRBJ1-5
clone size: .
CDR3 protein: CATSWGDTGNQPQHF
CDR3 DNA: TGTGCCACCAGCTGGGGGGACACTGGCAATCAGCCCCAGCATTTT

V gene: TRBV30
D gene: .
J gene: TRBJ2-2
clone size: .
CDR3 protein: CAWSSRGAGELFF
CDR3 DNA: TGTGCCTGGAGTAGCAGGGGGGCCGGGGAGCTGTTTTTT

V gene: TRBV28
D gene: TRBD1
J gene: TRBJ1-1
clone size: .
CDR3 protein: CASNDRAGGAFF
CDR3 DNA: TGTGCCAGCAATGACAGGGCCGGGGGAGCTTTCTTT

V gene: TRBV11-2
D gene: TRBD1
J gene: TRBJ2-7
clone size: .
CDR3 protein: CASSSLRRQGERREQYF
CDR3 DNA: TGTGCCAGCAGCAGTCTAAGGAGACAGGGTGAGAGGCGCGAGCAGTACTTC

V gene: TRBV7-9
D gene: TRBD1
J gene: TRBJ2-1
clone size: .
CDR3 protein: CASSSDRGRGNEQFF
CDR3 DNA: TGTGCCAGCAGCTCAGACAGGGGGCGAGGGAATGAGCAGTTCTTC

V gene: TRBV11-3
D gene: .
J gene: TRBJ2-7
clone size: .
CDR3 protein: CASSSRYEQYF
CDR3 DNA: TGTGCCAGCAGCTCCCGATACGAGCAGTACTTC

V gene: TRBV29-1
D gene: TRBD1
J gene: TRBJ1-1
clone size: .
CDR3 protein: CSVEDRTGRDTEAFF
CDR3 DNA: TGCAGCGTTGAAGATCGGACAGGGCGGGACACTGAAGCTTTCTTT

V gene: TRBV2
D gene: .
J gene: TRBJ1-4
clone size: .
CDR3 protein: CASSEGNLEEKLFF
CDR3 DNA: TGTGCCAGCAGTGAGGGGAATCTGGAGGAAAAACTGTTTTTT

V gene: TRBV10-3
D gene: .
J gene: TRBJ2-1
clone size: .
CDR3 protein: CAISESDEEVRRVYNEQFF
CDR3 DNA: TGTGCCATCAGTGAGTCCGACGAGGAGGTAAGACGGGTTTACAATGAGCAGTTCTTC

V gene: TRBV6-5
D gene: TRBD1
J gene: TRBJ1-2
clone size: .
CDR3 protein: CASRTGQAVRYTF
CDR3 DNA: TGTGCCAGCAGAACTGGACAGGCCGTTCGCTACACCTTC

V gene: TRBV7-2
D gene: .
J gene: TRBJ2-1
clone size: .
CDR3 protein: CASSLAPDSSYNEQFF
CDR3 DNA: TGTGCCAGCAGCTTAGCGCCGGATAGCTCCTACAATGAGCAGTTCTTC

V gene: TRBV10-3
D gene: TRBD1
J gene: TRBJ2-7
clone size: once
CDR3 protein: CAISGTAYEQYF
CDR3 DNA: TGTGCCATCAGCGGGACAGCCTACGAGCAGTACTTC

V gene: TRBV24-1
D gene: .
J gene: TRBJ2-3
clone size: .
CDR3 protein: CATSDTNTAGTDTQYF
CDR3 DNA: TGTGCCACCAGTGACACAAACACCGCCGGCACAGATACGCAGTATTTT

V gene: TRBV5-8
D gene: .
J gene: TRBJ2-7
clone size: .
CDR3 protein: CASSLGREQYF
CDR3 DNA: TGTGCCAGCAGCTTGGGAAGGGAGCAGTACTTC

V gene: TRBV10-2
D gene: TRBD2
J gene: TRBJ2-4
clone size: .
CDR3 protein: CASGSGGPLNIQYF
CDR3 DNA: TGCGCCAGCGGCTCGGGGGGGCCCTTGAACATTCAGTACTTC